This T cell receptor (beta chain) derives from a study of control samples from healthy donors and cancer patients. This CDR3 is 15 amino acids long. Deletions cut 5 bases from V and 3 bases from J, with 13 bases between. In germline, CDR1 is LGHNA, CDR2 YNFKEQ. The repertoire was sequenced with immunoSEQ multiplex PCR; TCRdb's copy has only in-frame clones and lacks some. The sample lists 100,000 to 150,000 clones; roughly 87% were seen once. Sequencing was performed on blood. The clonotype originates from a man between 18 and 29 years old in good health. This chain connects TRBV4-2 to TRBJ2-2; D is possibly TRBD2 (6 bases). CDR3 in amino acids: CASSRGSGDTGELFF. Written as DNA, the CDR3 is TGTGCCAGCAGCAGGGGTAGCGGAGACACCGGGGAGCTGTTTTTT.